The clone carrying this T cell receptor (beta chain) was seen a few times. These data come from a study of blood T cell repertoires in COVID-19. Overall study context: COVID-19 samples collected from the United States, Italy and Spain covered acute and convalescent phases.

Authors' processing steps: By means of reference gene primer amplification, nucleated cell counts were estimated. Profiled with immunoSEQ multiplex PCR; TCRdb holds only in-frame clones, not every one. Clonal size and the V and J genes are those of that table, whereas D and trimming came from the DNA. The table shows 20,000 to 25,000 clones, with 65% to 90% occurring only once. The receptor's source is a woman over 75 with acute or convalescent COVID-19. The sequenced sample consisted of peripheral blood.

CDR3 protein: CASSLGHLRNEKLFF. The CDR3 nucleotides read TGTGCCAGCAGCTTAGGACACCTTAGGAATGAAAAACTGTTTTTT. V usage is TRBV7-2 and J usage is TRBJ1-4, with no clear D. Germline loops: CDR1 SGHTA, CDR2 FQGNSA. Trimming stripped 1 base from V and 5 bases from J, with 11 bases between. This CDR3 comprises 15 residues. Full variable domain (rest looked up from reference TRBV7-2 and TRBJ1-4): GAGVSQSPSNKVTEKGKDVELRCDPISGHTALYWYRQSLGQGLEFLIYFQGNSAPDKSGLPSDRFSAERTGGSVSTLTIQRTQQEDSAVYLCASSLGHLRNEKLFFGSGTQLSVL.